Reported below is one T cell receptor beta chain. Its specificity is not known. The data derive from a study of Graves' ophthalmopathy and Graves' hyperthyroidism. For the study at large: There was a collection of peripheral blood at initial diagnosis, before any treatment.

Investigators amplified TCR beta CDR3 regions from RNA transcripts. RT-PCR with HTBI primers came first, then second-round multiplex PCR. TCRdb re-called the multiplex PCR reads through MiXCR, storing one row per CDR3 protein. The sample lists over 150,000 distinct CDR3 sequences; less than 45% were seen once. General study results and limits: Thyroid clonotypes that were expanded above 0.001 frequency mostly also appeared in blood. The model predicted progression of ophthalmopathy with a sensitivity of roughly 70%, and its specificity was about 76%.

This CDR3 region has 14 residues. Germline-derived CDR1 and CDR2 are SNHLY and FYNNEI. V lost 6 bases and J lost 2, with 13 bases in between. The receptor was derived from a middle-aged woman with Graves' ophthalmopathy. This rearrangement joins TRBV2 to TRBJ2-5; no reliable D call. Sequencing was performed on peripheral blood. The CDR3 DNA is TGTGCCAGCAGACCTGGGTCATATCAAGAGACCCAGTACTTC. This encodes CASRPGSYQETQYF.